These T cell receptor beta chains were read from a single sample in a study of blood T cell repertoires in COVID-19. Libraries were prepared by immunoSEQ multiplex PCR; TCRdb keeps only in-frame clonotypes and omits some of them. The data hold around 250,000 clones, with 83% observed a single time. Sample: peripheral blood. The receptors come from a middle-aged man with active or convalescent COVID-19. The CDR3 runs from the conserved cysteine through the conserved F or W. D genes are given only for firm matches. The size field is filled for only some rows; it gives once, few, many or a size class.

>TRBV5-1|15|-|TRBJ1-4|-
CASSLQGGGGEKLFF
>TRBV27|13|-|TRBJ1-2|-
CASSLGVSYGYTF
>TRBV9|15|TRBD2|TRBJ2-3|once
CASSLAGVGTDTQYF
>TRBV5-1|16|-|TRBJ2-5|-
CASSLISGTGQETQYF
>TRBV2|16|TRBD2|TRBJ2-3|-
CASREGTSGQTDTQYF
>TRBV30|14|-|TRBJ1-4|-
CAWNRDAGNEKLFF
>TRBV10-2|17|TRBD1|TRBJ1-5|-
CASSESKNRGGNQPQHF
>TRBV10-3|17|-|TRBJ2-1|-
CAISESRPTGNYNEQFF
>TRBV1|16|-|TRBJ1-4|-
CTSSQAPRGLDEKLFF
>TRBV18|14|-|TRBJ2-7|once
CASSPRSTGYEQYF
>TRBV6-2/TRBV6-3|14|TRBD1|TRBJ1-2|-
CASSSGQFNYGYTF
>TRBV30|13|-|TRBJ1-2|-
CAWSTGSIYGYTF
>TRBV18|17|TRBD1|TRBJ1-3|once
CASSMTGVKSSGNTIYF
>TRBV11-3|14|-|TRBJ2-3|-
CASTLTDGTDTQYF
>TRBV4-1|17|TRBD2|TRBJ2-1|-
CASSQVPGLAEGNEQFF
>TRBV7-3|16|TRBD2|TRBJ2-3|-
CASSLTLAGVGDTQYF
>TRBV5-6|17|-|TRBJ2-3|-
CASSLAASVPSTDTQYF
>TRBV5-1|14|TRBD1|TRBJ2-7|few
CASSAAGQGYEQYF
>TRBV10-3|14|-|TRBJ1-3|-
CAAVGSNSGNTIYF
>TRBV11-3|18|TRBD2|TRBJ2-5|-
CASSPTGRTSGGQETQYF
>TRBV7-9|16|TRBD1|TRBJ1-5|-
CASSPGQVNSNQPQHF
>TRBV4-1|12|-|TRBJ1-1|-
CASSHTSFEAFF
>TRBV19|14|TRBD1|TRBJ1-5|-
CASSDRDSNQPQHF
>TRBV7-9|15|TRBD1|TRBJ2-7|few
CASSPAGQGGREQYF
>TRBV13|15|-|TRBJ2-4|-
CASSTPTLAKNIQYF
>TRBV7-9|14|TRBD2|TRBJ2-1|-
CASSFSDGGAHQFF
>TRBV27|12|-|TRBJ1-1|-
CASSPPQGMTFF
>TRBV6-1|15|TRBD1|TRBJ2-7|-
CASSDPRQGAYEQYF
>TRBV29-1|15|-|TRBJ2-3|-
CSVDAGTLRTDTQYF
>TRBV6-5|15|-|TRBJ1-1|-
CASSYFGLMNTEAFF
>TRBV7-7|14|TRBD1|TRBJ1-4|-
CASSQTGTNEKLFF
>TRBV6-5|14|TRBD2|TRBJ2-1|-
CASNRGGALDEQFF